This section outlines one T cell receptor (beta chain) sequence together with its context. The antigen remains undetermined. The data were obtained in a study of circulating and synovial CD4+ cells in juvenile arthritis. The J segment lost 3 bases and the V segment lost 0 bases, leaving 8 bases of the junction unmatched. Germline CDR1 is MNHEY and CDR2 is SVGAGI. The CDR3 runs 16 residues. Study-level results: Bulk blood CD4 samples held at least an order of magnitude more or fewer genomes than CPL. Deeper sequencing increased measured overlap with synovial clonotypes. Some such blood samples were as oligoclonal as synovium.

Repertoires were generated with immunoSEQ multiplex PCR, while TCRdb's copy carries only in-frame clones and drops some. Among about 14,000 clones listed, roughly 83% were seen once. What was sequenced was CD4+ T cells from synovial fluid. The J gene is TRBJ2-7, the V gene TRBV6-5; 7 bases agree with TRBD2. The source is a human patient with juvenile idiopathic arthritis. Some clones in this sample may be carry-over from other donors' samples. The CDR3 protein is CASSYSTAGVNYEQYF. The CDR3 nucleotides read TGTGCCAGCAGTTACTCGACGGCGGGGGTAAACTACGAGCAGTACTTC.